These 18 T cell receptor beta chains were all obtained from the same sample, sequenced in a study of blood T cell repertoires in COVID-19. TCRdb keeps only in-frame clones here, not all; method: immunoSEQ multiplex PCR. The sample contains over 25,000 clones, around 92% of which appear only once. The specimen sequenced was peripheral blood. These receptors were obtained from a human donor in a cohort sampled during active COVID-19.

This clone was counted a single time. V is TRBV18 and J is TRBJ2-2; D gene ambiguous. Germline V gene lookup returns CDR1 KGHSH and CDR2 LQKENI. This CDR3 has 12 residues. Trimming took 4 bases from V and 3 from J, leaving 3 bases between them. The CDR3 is CASSRDTGELFF. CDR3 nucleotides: TGTGCCAGCTCACGCGACACCGGGGAGCTGTTTTTT.

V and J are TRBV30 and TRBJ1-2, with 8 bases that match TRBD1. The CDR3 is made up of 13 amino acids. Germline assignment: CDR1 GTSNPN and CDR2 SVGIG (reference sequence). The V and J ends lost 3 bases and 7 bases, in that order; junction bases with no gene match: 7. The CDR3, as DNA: TGTGCCTGGAGGGCTTCAGGGGGCTCTGGCTACACCTTC. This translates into CAWRASGGSGYTF.

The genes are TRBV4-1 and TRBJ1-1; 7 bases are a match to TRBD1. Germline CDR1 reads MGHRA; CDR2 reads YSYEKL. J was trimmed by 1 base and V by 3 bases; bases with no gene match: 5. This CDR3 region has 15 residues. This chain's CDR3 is CASSHTGTENTEAFF. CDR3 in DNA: TGCGCCAGCAGCCATACCGGGACAGAGAACACTGAAGCTTTCTTT.

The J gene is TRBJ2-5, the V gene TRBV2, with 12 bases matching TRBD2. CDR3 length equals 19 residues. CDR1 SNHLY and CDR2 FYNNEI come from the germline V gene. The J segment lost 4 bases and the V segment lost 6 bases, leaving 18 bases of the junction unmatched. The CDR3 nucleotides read TGTGCCAGCAGCCGCGGGCCTCTAGCGGGGGGGCCAACCAGAGAGACCCAGTACTTC. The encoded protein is CASSRGPLAGGPTRETQYF.

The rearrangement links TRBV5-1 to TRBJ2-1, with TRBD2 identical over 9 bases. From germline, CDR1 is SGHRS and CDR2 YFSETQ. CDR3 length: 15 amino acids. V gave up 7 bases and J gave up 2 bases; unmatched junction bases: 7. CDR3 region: CASRPQRGAYNEQFF. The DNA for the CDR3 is TGCGCCAGCCGGCCCCAGCGGGGGGCCTACAATGAGCAGTTCTTC.

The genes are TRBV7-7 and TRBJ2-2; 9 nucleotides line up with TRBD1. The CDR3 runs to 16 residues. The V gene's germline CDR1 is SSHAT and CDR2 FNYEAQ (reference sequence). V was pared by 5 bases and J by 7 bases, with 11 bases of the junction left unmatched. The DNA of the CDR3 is TGTGCCAGCAGCGGACCACAGGGGGCTTTTGGCGGGGAGCTGTTTTTT. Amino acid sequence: CASSGPQGAFGGELFF. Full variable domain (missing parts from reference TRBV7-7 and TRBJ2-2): GAGVSQSPRYKVTKRGQDVTLRCDPISSHATLYWYQQALGQGPEFLTYFNYEAQPDKSGLPSDRFSAERPEGSISTLTIQRTEQRDSAMYRCASSGPQGAFGGELFFGEGSRLTVL.

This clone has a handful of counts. CDR3 region: CASSSPGRGGYTEAFF. The CDR3 DNA reads as TGTGCCAGCAGCTCCCCGGGACGGGGGGGTTACACTGAAGCTTTCTTT. This rearrangement joins TRBV7-6 to TRBJ1-1; D might be TRBD1 (5 bases). Germline V gene data show CDR1 as SGHVS and CDR2 as FNYEAQ. There are 16 residues in the CDR3. Trimming took 4 bases from V and 3 from J, leaving 18 bases between them.

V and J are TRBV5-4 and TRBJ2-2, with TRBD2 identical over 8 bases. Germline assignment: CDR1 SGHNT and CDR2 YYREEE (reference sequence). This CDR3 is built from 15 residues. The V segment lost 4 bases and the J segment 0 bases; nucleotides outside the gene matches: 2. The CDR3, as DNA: TGTGCCAGCAGCGTAGCGGGGACGAACACCGGGGAGCTGTTTTTT. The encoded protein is CASSVAGTNTGELFF.

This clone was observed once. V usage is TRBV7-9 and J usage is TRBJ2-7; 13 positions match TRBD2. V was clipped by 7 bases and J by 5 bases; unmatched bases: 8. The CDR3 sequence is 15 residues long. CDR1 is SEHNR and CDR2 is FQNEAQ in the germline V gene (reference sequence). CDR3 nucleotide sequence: TGTGCCAGCACCCCTGGACTAGCGGGGGTCAACGAGCAGTACTTC. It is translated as CASTPGLAGVNEQYF.

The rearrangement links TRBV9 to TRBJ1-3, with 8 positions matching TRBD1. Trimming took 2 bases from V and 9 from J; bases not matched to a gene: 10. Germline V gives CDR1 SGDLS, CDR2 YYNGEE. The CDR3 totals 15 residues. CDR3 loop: CASSVAGTGQGTIYF. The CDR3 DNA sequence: TGTGCCAGCAGCGTCGCCGGGACAGGCCAGGGCACCATATATTTT.

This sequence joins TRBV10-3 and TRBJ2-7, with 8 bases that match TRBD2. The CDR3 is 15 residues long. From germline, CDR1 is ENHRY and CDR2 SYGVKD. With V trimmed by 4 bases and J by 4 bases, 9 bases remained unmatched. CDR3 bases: TGTGCCATCAGTGCCGGGGCTAGCGGGCCGTACGAGCAGTACTTC. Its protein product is CAISAGASGPYEQYF.

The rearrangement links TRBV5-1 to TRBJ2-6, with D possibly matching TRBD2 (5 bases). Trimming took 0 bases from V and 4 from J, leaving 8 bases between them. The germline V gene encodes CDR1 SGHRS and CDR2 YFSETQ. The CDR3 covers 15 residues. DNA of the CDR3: TGCGCCAGCAGCTTGGTAGGGAGCGGGGCCAACGTCCTGACTTTC. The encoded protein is CASSLVGSGANVLTF.

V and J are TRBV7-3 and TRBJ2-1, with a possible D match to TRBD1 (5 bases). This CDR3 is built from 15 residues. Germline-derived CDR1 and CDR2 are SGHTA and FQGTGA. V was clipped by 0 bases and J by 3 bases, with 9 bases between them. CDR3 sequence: CASSLTGARYNEQFF. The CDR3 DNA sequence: TGTGCCAGCAGCTTAACAGGGGCTCGCTACAATGAGCAGTTCTTC.

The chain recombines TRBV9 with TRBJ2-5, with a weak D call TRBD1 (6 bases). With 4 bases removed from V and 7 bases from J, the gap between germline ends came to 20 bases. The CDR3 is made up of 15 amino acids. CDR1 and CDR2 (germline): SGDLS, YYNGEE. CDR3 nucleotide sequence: TGTGCCAGCAGCCCCTCCTCCGGGACATCGAGGACCCAGTACTTC. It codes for CASSPSSGTSRTQYF.

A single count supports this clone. CDR3 DNA: TGTGCCAGCTCACGGAGGACAGACTACAATGAGCAGTTCTTC. This gives the protein CASSRRTDYNEQFF. The chain uses TRBV18 and TRBJ2-1; possibly TRBD1 for D (6 bases). The length of the CDR3 is 14 residues. Germline CDR1 is KGHSH and CDR2 is LQKENI. V was pared by 4 bases and J by 3 bases, with 10 bases between. Together with reference TRBV18 and TRBJ2-1, the CDR3 gives the full variable domain: NAGVMQNPRHLVRRRGQEARLRCSPMKGHSHVYWYRQLPEEGLKFMVYLQKENIIDESGMPKERFSAEFPKEGPSILRIQQVVRGDSAAYFCASSRRTDYNEQFFGPGTRLTVL.

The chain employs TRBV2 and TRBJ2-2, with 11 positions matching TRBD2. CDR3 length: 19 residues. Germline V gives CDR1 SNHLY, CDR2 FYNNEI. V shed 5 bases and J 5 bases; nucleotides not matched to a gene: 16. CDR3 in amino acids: CASSSNEVAGGPGTGELFF. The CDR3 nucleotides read TGTGCCAGCAGTTCCAATGAGGTAGCGGGGGGGCCTGGGACCGGGGAGCTGTTTTTT.

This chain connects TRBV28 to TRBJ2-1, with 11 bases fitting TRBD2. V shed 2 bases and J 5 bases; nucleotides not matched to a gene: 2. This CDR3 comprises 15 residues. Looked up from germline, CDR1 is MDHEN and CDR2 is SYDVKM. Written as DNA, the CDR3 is TGTGCCAGCAGTTTAGGACTAGCGGGCAACAATGAGCAGTTCTTC. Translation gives CASSLGLAGNNEQFF.

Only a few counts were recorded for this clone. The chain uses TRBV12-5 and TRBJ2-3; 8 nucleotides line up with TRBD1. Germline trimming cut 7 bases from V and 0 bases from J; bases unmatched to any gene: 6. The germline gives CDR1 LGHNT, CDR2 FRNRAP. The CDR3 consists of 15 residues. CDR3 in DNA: TGTGCTAGTGCCCTGACAGGGGTAAGCACAGATACGCAGTATTTT. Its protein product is CASALTGVSTDTQYF. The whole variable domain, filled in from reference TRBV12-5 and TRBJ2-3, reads DARVTQTPRHKVTEMGQEVTMRCQPILGHNTVFWYRQTMMQGLELLAYFRNRAPLDDSGMPKDRFSAEMPDATLATLKIQPSEPRDSAVYFCASALTGVSTDTQYFGPGTRLTVL.